Each of the 21 T cell receptor beta chains below was sequenced from the same sample in a study of human T cells and chemical hapten exposure. TCRdb reanalysed the RACE reads using MiXCR and keeps one entry per CDR3 protein. Altogether under 75,000 distinct CDR3 sequences are present, 7.5% to 9.5% being singletons, with the ten largest covering approximately 3.4%. As to time point: patch test 2, 6 weeks after DPC sensitization. Sample treatment: therapeutic diphenylcyclopropenone sensitization with weekly scalp DPC. Material: whole blood, obtained in connection with sensitization to the hapten diphenylcyclopropenone (DPC). These receptors originate from a woman between 45 and 65 years old with alopecia areata. Some clones in this sample may be carry-over from other donors' samples.

This clonotype was detected many times. The rearrangement links TRBV12-3 or TRBV12-4 to TRBJ1-1, with unresolved D. V lost 5 bases and J 0 bases, leaving 13 bases between the germline ends. This CDR3 spans 15 amino acids. CDR3: CASSRGPQLNTEAFF. CDR3 bases: TGTGCCAGCAGTCGCGGTCCGCAACTGAACACTGAAGCTTTCTTT.

The chain combines TRBV3-1 with TRBJ2-3; perhaps TRBD2 as D (6 bases). The CDR3 is 15 amino acids. V dropped 1 base and J dropped 2 bases, with 10 bases sitting between them. The germline gives CDR1 LGHDT, CDR2 YNNKEL (reference sequence). The CDR3 sequence: CASSQGTGDTDTQYF. CDR3 bases: TGTGCCAGCAGCCAAGGAACGGGGGACACAGATACGCAGTATTTT.

This clonotype showed up just a few times. The J gene is TRBJ2-6, the V gene TRBV20-1; 9 nucleotides match TRBD1. Germline V gene lookup returns CDR1 DFQATT and CDR2 SNEGSKA (reference sequence). The CDR3 has 17 amino acids. J lost 0 bases, V lost 4 bases, and 7 bases had no gene match. CDR3 in amino acids: CSAIFTGGLSGANVLTF. CDR3 nucleotides: TGCAGTGCTATATTCACAGGGGGCCTCTCTGGGGCCAACGTCCTGACTTTC.

The chain recombines TRBV20-1 with TRBJ1-1; weak D call: TRBD1 (5 bases). This CDR3 has 13 residues. V was trimmed by 1 base and J by 4 bases, leaving 10 bases between them. Germline V lookup: CDR1 DFQATT, CDR2 SNEGSKA (reference sequence). The CDR3 loop is CSARVQGATEAFF. CDR3 DNA sequence: TGCAGTGCTAGAGTCCAGGGTGCCACTGAAGCTTTCTTT.

This clonotype appeared many times. This sequence joins TRBV27 and TRBJ2-7, with 8 bases matching TRBD2. The V segment lost 6 bases and the J segment 6 bases; nucleotides outside the gene matches: 7. This CDR3 has 13 amino acids. In germline, CDR1 is MNHEY, CDR2 SMNVEV (reference sequence). The CDR3 protein is CASSPPGLVEQYF. DNA of the CDR3: TGTGCCAGCAGCCCTCCGGGACTAGTCGAGCAGTACTTC.

This clonotype was found a few times. The V and J genes are TRBV10-3 and TRBJ2-3; 13 nucleotides agree with TRBD2. J was trimmed by 5 bases and V by 4 bases; bases with no gene match: 6. CDR1 and CDR2 from the germline V gene are ENHRY and SYGVKD. The CDR3 extends over 16 amino acids. CDR3 region: CAISGRTSGGRDTQYF. In DNA form, the CDR3 reads TGTGCCATCAGTGGTCGGACTAGCGGGGGTAGAGATACGCAGTATTTT.

Ten or more counts support this clonotype. J is TRBJ1-1 and V is TRBV2; 7 bases are a match to TRBD1. The CDR3 is 14 residues long. V was pared by 1 base and J by 5 bases, with 4 bases of the junction left unmatched. Germline CDR1 is SNHLY and CDR2 is FYNNEI. CDR3 DNA sequence: TGTGCCAGCAGTGAAGACAGGACAGGAACTGAAGCTTTCTTT. Residues: CASSEDRTGTEAFF.

There are a few counts of this clonotype. The gene calls are TRBV5-1 and TRBJ1-3; D gene uncertain. Trimming took off 0 bases at V and 4 bases at J, with 14 bases between the two ends. The CDR3 spans 16 residues. CDR1 is SGHRS, CDR2 YFSETQ, per germline. The CDR3 region has the DNA TGCGCCAGCAGCTTGGCCGGAGGAAAATACGGAAACACCATATATTTT. It translates to CASSLAGGKYGNTIYF.

This clonotype was seen only a few times. This chain uses TRBV6-5 with TRBJ2-1, with 15 bases identical to TRBD2. The junction had 1 base not matched to a gene; V was cut back by 2 bases and J by 2 bases. Germline values: CDR1 MNHEY, CDR2 SVGAGI. The CDR3 sequence is 17 residues long. The CDR3 spells CASSYRTSGRAYNEQFF. The CDR3 DNA follows: TGTGCCAGCAGTTACCGGACTAGCGGGAGGGCCTACAATGAGCAGTTCTTC.

This clonotype was seen repeatedly, ten times or more. The V and J genes are TRBV7-3 and TRBJ1-2; no firm D call. In germline, CDR1 is SGHTA, CDR2 FQGTGA. This CDR3 spans 14 amino acids. V dropped 3 bases and J dropped 7 bases, with 15 bases sitting between them. The CDR3 DNA is TGTGCCAGCAGCTTGGACTCATTTTCAAGTGGCTACACCTTC. This encodes CASSLDSFSSGYTF. Full variable domain (missing parts from reference TRBV7-3 and TRBJ1-2): GAGVSQTPSNKVTEKGKYVELRCDPISGHTALYWYRQSLGQGPEFLIYFQGTGAADDSGLPNDRFFAVRPEGSVSTLKIQRTERGDSAVYLCASSLDSFSSGYTFGSGTRLTVV.

This clonotype was seen only a few times. The chain links TRBV27 to TRBJ2-7, with TRBD2 matching 10 bases. Germline values: CDR1 MNHEY, CDR2 SMNVEV (reference sequence). V shed 0 bases, J shed 3 bases, and the junction held 8 bases outside the gene matches. The CDR3 loop spans 17 amino acids. The CDR3 DNA is TGTGCCAGCAGTTTATCCGGACTAGCGGCACCATACTACGAGCAGTACTTC. Translating it yields CASSLSGLAAPYYEQYF.

This clonotype was counted a few times. This chain uses TRBV11-2 with TRBJ2-2; D unclear. Germline loops: CDR1 SGHAT, CDR2 FQNNGV. V lost 2 bases, J lost 7 bases, and 14 bases lay in between. CDR3 length equals 15 residues. The DNA for the CDR3 is TGTGCCAGCAGCTTATATGTGGGTGTCGGCGGGGAGCTGTTTTTT. Translating gives CASSLYVGVGGELFF. Together with reference TRBV11-2 and TRBJ2-2, the CDR3 gives the full variable domain: EAGVAQSPRYKIIEKRQSVAFWCNPISGHATLYWYQQILGQGPKLLIQFQNNGVVDDSQLPKDRFSAERLKGVDSTLKIQPAKLEDSAVYLCASSLYVGVGGELFFGEGSRLTVL.

Comments on this clonotype: The junction does not match germline at one end; this may be a read error. The V call is TRBV7-9, the J call TRBJ1-1; D remains ambiguous. This CDR3 region has 9 residues. CDR1 and CDR2 (germline): SEHNR, FQNEAQ (reference sequence). DNA of the CDR3: TGTGCCAGCAGCTCAACGTGGGATTTT. Protein sequence: CASSSTWDF.

Many counts were recorded for this clonotype. The rearrangement joins TRBV11-2 to TRBJ2-7, with 9 positions matching TRBD1. There are 14 residues in the CDR3. With 4 bases clipped from V and 5 bases from J, the junction kept 6 bases outside the gene matches. Looked up from germline, CDR1 is SGHAT and CDR2 is FQNNGV. The CDR3 region is CASSSPGQGDEQYF. CDR3 nucleotides: TGTGCCAGCAGCTCTCCGGGACAGGGTGACGAGCAGTACTTC. Full variable domain (remainder filled in from reference TRBV11-2 and TRBJ2-7): EAGVAQSPRYKIIEKRQSVAFWCNPISGHATLYWYQQILGQGPKLLIQFQNNGVVDDSQLPKDRFSAERLKGVDSTLKIQPAKLEDSAVYLCASSSPGQGDEQYFGPGTRLTVT.

V usage is TRBV7-2 and J usage is TRBJ2-7, with TRBD2 matching over 12 bases. After removal of 5 bases from V and 7 bases from J, the junction contained 3 bases not matched to a gene. The CDR3 has 13 residues. Germline CDR1 is SGHTA and CDR2 is FQGNSA. The CDR3 loop is CASSVGLAGEQYF. DNA of the CDR3: TGTGCCAGCAGCGTTGGACTAGCGGGGGAGCAGTACTTC.

This clonotype was found a few times. The V and J genes are TRBV18 and TRBJ2-3; D remains unclear. Deletions cut 3 bases from V and 4 bases from J, with 5 bases between. This CDR3 is built from 12 residues. Germline-derived CDR1 and CDR2 are KGHSH and LQKENI. The chain's CDR3 is CASSPNPDTQYF. The CDR3 DNA reads TGTGCCAGCTCACCGAATCCAGATACGCAGTATTTT. Based on the CDR3 plus reference TRBV18 and TRBJ2-3, the full variable domain is NAGVMQNPRHLVRRRGQEARLRCSPMKGHSHVYWYRQLPEEGLKFMVYLQKENIIDESGMPKERFSAEFPKEGPSILRIQQVVRGDSAAYFCASSPNPDTQYFGPGTRLTVL.

There are many counts of this clonotype. The J gene is TRBJ1-5, the V gene TRBV5-6, with a weak D call TRBD1 (5 bases). There are 13 residues in the CDR3. V lost 3 bases, J lost 4 bases, and 8 bases lay in between. Germline loops: CDR1 SGHDT, CDR2 YYEEEE. CDR3 in amino acids: CASSWGENQPQHF. As DNA, the CDR3 is TGTGCCAGCAGCTGGGGGGAGAATCAGCCCCAGCATTTT.

This clonotype was observed a handful of times. The genes are TRBV18 and TRBJ1-5, with D hard to call. Trimming pared 4 bases from V and 5 bases from J, leaving 9 bases between. Germline-derived CDR1 and CDR2 are KGHSH and LQKENI. The CDR3 spans 13 residues. The DNA for the CDR3 is TGTGCCAGCTCACAGGGCCCTTATCAGCCCCAGCATTTT. Its translation: CASSQGPYQPQHF.

The chain combines TRBV5-1 with TRBJ2-5, with 12 bases fitting TRBD2. Germline V gives CDR1 SGHRS, CDR2 YFSETQ. The junction had 6 bases not matched to a gene; V was cut back by 0 bases and J by 3 bases. This CDR3 has 17 residues. The CDR3 bases are TGCGCCAGCAGCTTGGCAGCTACTAGCGGGGGGAAAGAGACCCAGTACTTC. It specifies CASSLAATSGGKETQYF.

This sequence joins TRBV20-1 and TRBJ2-3; no clear D gene. V lost 4 bases to trimming and J lost 0 bases, with 14 bases between them. CDR3 length: 15 residues. Looked up from germline, CDR1 is DFQATT and CDR2 is SNEGSKA (reference sequence). DNA of the CDR3: TGCAGTGCTACTCTATTGGCGGAGAGCACAGATACGCAGTATTTT. Translating gives CSATLLAESTDTQYF.

This chain joins TRBV20-1 and TRBJ1-1, with D hard to call. The CDR3 is 12 amino acids. Germline CDR1 reads DFQATT; CDR2 reads SNEGSKA (reference sequence). The CDR3 nucleotides are TGCAGCCCCACTCGTAGTCACACTGAAGCTTTCTTT. Protein sequence: CSPTRSHTEAFF.